This TCR beta chain was retrieved from a study of neurological immune-mediated disorders. Across the whole study: Relapsing-remitting disease was seen in most of the 34 multiple sclerosis patients, and secondary progressive disease was seen in 3. General study points: In HTLV-1-associated myelopathy, TCR clonal expansion was greatest, whereas multiple sclerosis had the least, falling below healthy controls.

Libraries used 2 million unsorted PBMCs kept frozen in RNAlater. With 10-nucleotide random UMIs, 5'RACE was used to make the cDNA. One entry per CDR3 protein results from TCRdb running MiXCR on the 5' RACE reads. The sample lists roughly 70,000 distinct CDR3 sequences, about 4.2% seen once, with 1% to 1.5% in the top ten. With 1 base removed from V and 4 bases from J, the gap between germline ends came to 10 bases. The length of the CDR3 is 14 residues. The germline V gene encodes CDR1 ENHRY and CDR2 SYGVKD. In this sample, this clonotype turned up many times. Its antigen is not known. This clonotype originated in a man under 40 with multiple sclerosis. The J gene is TRBJ2-5, the V gene TRBV10-3, with D perhaps TRBD1 (5 bases). Sequenced sample: PBMCs. For the CDR3, the DNA is TGTGCCATCAGTGAGTTCCAGGGATCAGAGACCCAGTACTTC. This codes for CAISEFQGSETQYF.